This T cell receptor (beta chain) was sequenced for a study of chemoradiotherapy in HPV16-positive cancers. In the study overall: Functional T-cell assays on a couple of HPV16-positive patients' cells defined candidate HPV-specific clones and common TCR motifs. Regarding the study as a whole: Functional assays defining HPV-specific T cells used only a couple of HPV16-positive patients. Non-HPV-specific T cells did not expand in tumors during treatment, whereas candidate HPV-specific clones and E7-related motifs did.

The germline V gene has CDR1 SSHAT and CDR2 FNYEAQ (reference sequence). The length of the CDR3 is 14 residues. Trimming stripped 1 base from V and 3 bases from J, with 7 bases between. For this clone: Its antigen is not identified.

Repeated repertoire sampling spanned the course of chemoradiotherapy. The protocol was immunoSEQ multiplex PCR, while the TCRdb copy is restricted to in-frame clones and leaves out a portion. The repertoire holds approximately 12,000 clones, around 90% seen once, with about 6% in the top ten. Source: blood, taken from a patient who underwent chemoradiotherapy. The chain recombines TRBV7-7 with TRBJ2-1; weak D call: TRBD2 (5 bases). The origin of this receptor is a human donor with HPV-associated anogenital cancer. CDR3 sequence: CASSLDGNYNEQFF. Here the CDR3 DNA reads TGTGCCAGCAGCTTAGACGGGAACTACAATGAGCAGTTCTTC.